This T cell receptor (beta chain) was observed in a study of cytomegalovirus exposure and HLA in healthy donors. Use of 60 Vbeta and 13 Jbeta primers characterized the PCR. As originally analysed: As a later analysis found, there were approximately 80 million unique TCR beta chains, of which roughly 11 million were shared. Sequencing used immunoSEQ multiplex PCR; TCRdb keeps in-frame clones, though not all of them. Clone size and V and J calls were adopted from that table, with D and trimming inferred from the DNA. The sample lists more than 150,000 clones; just over 75% were seen once. These donors, healthy bone marrow donors, were studied. Germline loops: CDR1 MNHNY, CDR2 SVGAGI (reference sequence). This CDR3 spans 15 amino acids. J lost 4 bases, V lost 5 bases, and 6 bases had no gene match.

The sample taken for sequencing was PBMCs. The chain recombines TRBV6-6 with TRBJ1-3, with 9 bases fitting TRBD1. The receptor was derived from a young man in good health and CMV-seronegative. The CDR3 DNA sequence: TGTGCCAGCAGTCACTACAGGGGGCAAGGAAACACCATATATTTT. This translates into CASSHYRGQGNTIYF.